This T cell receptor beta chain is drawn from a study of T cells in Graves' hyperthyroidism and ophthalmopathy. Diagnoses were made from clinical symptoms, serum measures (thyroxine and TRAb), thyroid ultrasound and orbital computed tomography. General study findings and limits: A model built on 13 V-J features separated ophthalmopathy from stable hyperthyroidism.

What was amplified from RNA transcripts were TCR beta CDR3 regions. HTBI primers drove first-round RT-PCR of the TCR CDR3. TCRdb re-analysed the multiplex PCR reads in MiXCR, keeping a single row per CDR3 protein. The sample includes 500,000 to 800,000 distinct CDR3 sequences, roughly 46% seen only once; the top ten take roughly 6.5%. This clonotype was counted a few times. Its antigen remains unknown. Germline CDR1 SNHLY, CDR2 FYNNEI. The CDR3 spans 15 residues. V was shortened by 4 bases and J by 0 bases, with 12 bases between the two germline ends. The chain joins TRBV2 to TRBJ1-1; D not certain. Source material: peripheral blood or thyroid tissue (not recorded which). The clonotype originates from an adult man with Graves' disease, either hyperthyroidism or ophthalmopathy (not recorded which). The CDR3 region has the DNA TGTGCCAGCAGTGTCAGCCCCAGACTGAACACTGAAGCTTTCTTT. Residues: CASSVSPRLNTEAFF.